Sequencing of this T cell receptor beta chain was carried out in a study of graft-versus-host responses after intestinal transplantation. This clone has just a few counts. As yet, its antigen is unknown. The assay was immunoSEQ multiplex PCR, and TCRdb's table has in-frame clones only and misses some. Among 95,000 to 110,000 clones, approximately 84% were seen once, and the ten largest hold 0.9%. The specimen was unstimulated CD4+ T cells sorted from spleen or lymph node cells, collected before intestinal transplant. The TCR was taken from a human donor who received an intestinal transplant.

The CDR3 loop is CASSLGSNYYNEQFF. The CDR3 DNA reads as TGTGCCAGCAGCTTGGGGTCTAACTACTACAATGAGCAGTTCTTC. The rearrangement links TRBV5-6 to TRBJ2-1; D ambiguous. The V end lost 0 bases, the J end lost 3 bases, and 10 bases lay between the germline ends. The germline V gene encodes CDR1 SGHDT and CDR2 YYEEEE. The CDR3 runs to 15 residues. The whole variable domain, remainder taken from reference TRBV5-6 and TRBJ2-1, is DAGVTQSPTHLIKTRGQQVTLRCSPKSGHDTVSWYQQALGQGPQFIFQYYEEEERQRGNFPDRFSGHQFPNYSSELNVNALLLGDSALYLCASSLGSNYYNEQFFGPGTRLTVL.